These 5 T cell receptor beta chains originate from one sample sequenced in a study of OX40 agonist ivuxolimab in advanced cancers. TCRdb's copy holds only in-frame clones and misses some; the assay was immunoSEQ multiplex PCR. The sample records tens of thousands of clones, approximately 84% being singletons. The sample consisted of CD4+ or CD8+ T cells sorted from blood, taken in a trial of the OX40 agonist ivuxolimab. All receptors come from an adult with an advanced solid tumor such as melanoma, head and neck, liver or kidney cancer.

This chain links TRBV27 with TRBJ2-7, with 7 positions matching TRBD1. The CDR3 is 15 amino acids. The V gene's germline CDR1 is MNHEY and CDR2 SMNVEV (reference sequence). Trimming took 7 bases from V and 2 from J; bases not matched to a gene: 11. The CDR3 here is CASKPGRTGAYEQYF. DNA for the CDR3: TGTGCCAGCAAACCCGGACGAACAGGGGCCTACGAGCAGTACTTC.

The rearrangement joins TRBV7-3 to TRBJ2-2, with 10 bases lining up with TRBD2. Germline V gives CDR1 SGHTA, CDR2 FQGTGA. V was clipped by 2 bases and J by 6 bases; unmatched bases: 6. This CDR3 comprises 16 residues. The CDR3 here is CASSLEAGGPPGELFF. The CDR3 DNA sequence: TGTGCCAGCAGCTTAGAAGCGGGAGGGCCTCCCGGGGAGCTGTTTTTT.

This clone has only one observation. The J gene is TRBJ2-6, the V gene TRBV5-8; D is ambiguous. Trimming stripped 0 bases from V and 4 bases from J, with 11 bases between. The CDR3 has 16 amino acids. CDR1 is SGHTS and CDR2 is YDEGEE in the germline V gene. The CDR3 nucleotides read TGTGCCAGCAGCTTGGCCCATGGAGCGGGGGCCAACGTCCTGACTTTC. Protein product: CASSLAHGAGANVLTF.

V is TRBV6-5 and J is TRBJ1-2; tentative D call: TRBD1 (6 bases). Germline V gene data show CDR1 as MNHEY and CDR2 as SVGAGI. The CDR3 runs 14 residues. V lost 2 bases and J 0 bases, leaving 7 bases between the germline ends. CDR3 in amino acids: CASSYKGANYGYTF. DNA for the CDR3: TGTGCCAGCAGTTACAAGGGGGCTAACTATGGCTACACCTTC.

The V gene is TRBV7-9, the J gene TRBJ1-2; the match to TRBD1 covers 9 bases. Trimming removed 5 bases from V and 9 bases from J; junction bases left unmatched: 4. From germline, CDR1 is SEHNR and CDR2 FQNEAQ (reference sequence). The length of the CDR3 is 12 residues. CDR3 in amino acids: CASSGQGKSYTF. DNA for the CDR3: TGTGCCAGCAGCGGACAGGGGAAAAGCTACACCTTC.